The present TCR beta chain was sequenced within a study of blood T cell repertoires in COVID-19 (dated by TCRdb to 2020 to 2022). Study-wide context: Samples from collaborators originated in the United States, Italy and Spain and spanned both the acute and convalescent phases of COVID-19. Subjects who had been exposed to COVID-19, were actively infected with it, or had recovered from it provided the deeply sampled blood TCRbeta repertoires that made up the dataset. Samples came from the ongoing ImmuneRACE study (first 160 participants) plus 1,254 subjects from 6 global collaborators. HLA class I and class II types, where available, came from metadata supplied by the sample provider rather than from assay-based typing. The repertoires were made available in a free public database intended to serve as a resource for research on the immune response to SARS-CoV-2. Sample metadata almost always included a de-identified subject ID, COVID-19 status, age in years and sex. The prospective study material was composed of cDNA or gDNA derived from T cells, B-cell-depleted T cells, or PBMCs.

Collaborating institutions collected whole blood in K2EDTA tubes following their own protocols. For TCRbeta analysis, collaborators shipped samples in one of three forms: frozen whole blood, isolated PBMCs, or DNA extracted from either of those sample types. In regard to this clone: The antigen it recognizes is unknown. No base qualities exist here, and no much larger clone lies one base off it.

General conclusions and limits of the study: Clinical and demographic metadata were provided uncurated, with the amount varying by source and participant.

TCRbeta CDR3 regions were amplified from genomic DNA using the immunoSEQ Assay, a bias-controlled multiplex PCR. From the authors' description of their analysis: The number of nucleated cells in each sample was estimated from the amplification of reference gene primers within the assay. To quantify the absolute abundance of each unique TCRbeta CDR3 rearrangement, sequence reads were collapsed and filtered. For each sample, productive Simpson clonality was calculated by taking the square root of Simpson's diversity index across productive rearrangements. Entries here come from immuneACCESS through TCRdb and include only in-frame sequences with V and J called. Some clones fail to appear in such tables; in the studies checked, an unresolved V gene covers under half of the shortfall, and the cause of the remainder is unknown. V and J calls and clone size follow that table, whereas D and trimming were derived from the DNA. The table for this sample lists about 140,000 clones; about nine tenths of them were counted only once. The ten largest clones capture more than 9% of the sample.

The CDR3 starts with the cysteine, ends with the phenylalanine, and has 15 residues. Here the CDR3 DNA is all that survives: 45 bases in frame from base 1. A distance of 14 bases separates the germline ends of V and J, which lose 6 bases and 2 bases respectively. As encoded in the germline V gene (reference sequence), CDR1 is LGHDT while CDR2 is YNNKEL. This sequence was found in a man in his fifties or sixties with active or convalescent COVID-19. The chain joins TRBV3-1 (or the pseudogene TRBV3-2) to TRBJ1-5, with no confidently assigned D gene. Sequencing input: peripheral blood. The DNA reads TGTGCCAGCAGAAGAGGCAACGGGGGCAATCAGCCCCAGCATTTT. The encoded protein is CASRRGNGGNQPQHF.